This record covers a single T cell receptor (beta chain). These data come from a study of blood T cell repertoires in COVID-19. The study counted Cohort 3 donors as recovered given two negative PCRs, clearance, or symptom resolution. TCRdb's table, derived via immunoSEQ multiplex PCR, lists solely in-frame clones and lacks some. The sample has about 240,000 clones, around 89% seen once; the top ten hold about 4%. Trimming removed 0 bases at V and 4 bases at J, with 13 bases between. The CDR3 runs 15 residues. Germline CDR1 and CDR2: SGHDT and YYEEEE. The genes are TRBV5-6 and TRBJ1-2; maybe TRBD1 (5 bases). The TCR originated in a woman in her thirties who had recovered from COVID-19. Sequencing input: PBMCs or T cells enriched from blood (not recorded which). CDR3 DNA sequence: TGTGCCAGCAGCTTGGACAGGTTCGAGAGCTATGGCTACACCTTC. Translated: CASSLDRFESYGYTF.